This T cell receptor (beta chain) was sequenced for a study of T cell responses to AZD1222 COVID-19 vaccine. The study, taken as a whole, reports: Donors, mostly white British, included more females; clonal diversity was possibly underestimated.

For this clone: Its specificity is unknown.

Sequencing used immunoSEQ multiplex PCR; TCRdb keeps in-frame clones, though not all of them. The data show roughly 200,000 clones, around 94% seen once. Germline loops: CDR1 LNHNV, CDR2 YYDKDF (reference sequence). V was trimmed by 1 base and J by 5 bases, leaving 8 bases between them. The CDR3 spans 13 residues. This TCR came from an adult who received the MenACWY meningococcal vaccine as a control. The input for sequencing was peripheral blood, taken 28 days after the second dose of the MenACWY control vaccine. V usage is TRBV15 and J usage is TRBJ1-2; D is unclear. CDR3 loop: CATSRVGGYGYTF. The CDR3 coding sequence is TGTGCCACCAGCAGAGTGGGAGGGTATGGCTACACCTTC.